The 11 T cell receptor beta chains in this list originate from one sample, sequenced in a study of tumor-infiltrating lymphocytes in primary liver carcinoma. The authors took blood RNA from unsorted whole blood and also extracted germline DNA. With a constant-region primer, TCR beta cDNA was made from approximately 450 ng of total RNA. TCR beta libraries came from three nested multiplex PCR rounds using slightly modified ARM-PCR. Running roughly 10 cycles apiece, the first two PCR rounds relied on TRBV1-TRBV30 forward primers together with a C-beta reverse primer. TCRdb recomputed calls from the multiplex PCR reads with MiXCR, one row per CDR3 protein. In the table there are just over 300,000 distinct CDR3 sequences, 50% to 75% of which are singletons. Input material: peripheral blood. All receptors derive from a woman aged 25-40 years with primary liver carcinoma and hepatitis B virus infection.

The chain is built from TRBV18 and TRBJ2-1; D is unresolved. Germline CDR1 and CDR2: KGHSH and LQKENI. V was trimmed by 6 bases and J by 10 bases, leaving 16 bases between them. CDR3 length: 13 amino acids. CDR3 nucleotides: TGTGCCAGCTCCCGAACGTGGGCCGTCGAGCAGTTCTTC. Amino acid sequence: CASSRTWAVEQFF.

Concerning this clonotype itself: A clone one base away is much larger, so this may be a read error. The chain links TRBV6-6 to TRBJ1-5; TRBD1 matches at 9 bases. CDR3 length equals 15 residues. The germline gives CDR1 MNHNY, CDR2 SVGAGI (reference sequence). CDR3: CACSFDRGYNQPQHF. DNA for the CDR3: TGTGCCTGCAGTTTTGACAGGGGGTACAATCAGCCCCAGCATTTT.

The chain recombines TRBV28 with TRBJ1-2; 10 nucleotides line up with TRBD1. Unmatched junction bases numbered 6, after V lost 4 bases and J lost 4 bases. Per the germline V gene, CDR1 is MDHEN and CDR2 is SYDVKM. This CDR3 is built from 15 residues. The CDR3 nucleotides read TGTGCCAGCAGTTCTCCCGGGACAGGGGCCTATGGCTACACCTTC. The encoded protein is CASSSPGTGAYGYTF.

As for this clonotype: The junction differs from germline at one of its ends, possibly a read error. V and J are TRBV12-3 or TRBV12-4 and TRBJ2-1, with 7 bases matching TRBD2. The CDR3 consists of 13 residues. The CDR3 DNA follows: TGTGCCAGCAGTTTAGCGGGGGGGGTCAAGCAGTCCTTC. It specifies CASSLAGGVKQSF.

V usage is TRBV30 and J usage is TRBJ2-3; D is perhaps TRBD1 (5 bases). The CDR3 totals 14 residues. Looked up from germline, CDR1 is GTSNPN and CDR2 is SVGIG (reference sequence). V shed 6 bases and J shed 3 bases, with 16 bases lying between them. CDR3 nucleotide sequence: TGTGCCTGCCAGTCTCGGACAACTACAGATACGCAGTATTTT. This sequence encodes CACQSRTTTDTQYF.

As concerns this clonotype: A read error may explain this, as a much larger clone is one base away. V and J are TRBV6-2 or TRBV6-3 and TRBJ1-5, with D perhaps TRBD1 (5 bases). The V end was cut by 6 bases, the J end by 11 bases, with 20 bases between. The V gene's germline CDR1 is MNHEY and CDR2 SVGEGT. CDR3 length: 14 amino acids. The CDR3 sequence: CASSIQANVRSQHF. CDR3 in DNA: TGTGCCAGCAGCATACAGGCGAACGTGAGGTCCCAGCATTTT.

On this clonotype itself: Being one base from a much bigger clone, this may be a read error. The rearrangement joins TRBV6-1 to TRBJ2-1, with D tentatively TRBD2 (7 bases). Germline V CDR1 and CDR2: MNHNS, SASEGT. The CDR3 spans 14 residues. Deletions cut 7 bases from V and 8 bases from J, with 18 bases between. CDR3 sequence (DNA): TGTGCCAGCAAGGGCCGGGGGGCCGGTGATGAGCAGTTCTTC. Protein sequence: CASKGRGAGDEQFF.

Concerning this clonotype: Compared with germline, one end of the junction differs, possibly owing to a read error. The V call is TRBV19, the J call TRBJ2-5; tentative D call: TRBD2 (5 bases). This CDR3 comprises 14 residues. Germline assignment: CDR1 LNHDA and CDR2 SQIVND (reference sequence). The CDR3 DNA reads TGTGCCAGTAGTCCTTGGGAGTATCAAGAGACCCAGTGCTTC. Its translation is CASSPWEYQETQCF.

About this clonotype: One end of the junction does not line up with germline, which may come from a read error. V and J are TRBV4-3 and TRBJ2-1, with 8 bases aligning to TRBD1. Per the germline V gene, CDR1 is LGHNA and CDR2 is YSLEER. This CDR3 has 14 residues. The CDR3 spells CTSSQWTGINEQFF. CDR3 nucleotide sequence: TGCACCAGCAGCCAATGGACAGGGATAAATGAGCAGTTCTTC.

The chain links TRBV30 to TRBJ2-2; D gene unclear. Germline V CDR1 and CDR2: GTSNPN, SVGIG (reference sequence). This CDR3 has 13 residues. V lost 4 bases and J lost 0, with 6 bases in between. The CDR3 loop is CAWKTTNTGELFF. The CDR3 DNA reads TGTGCCTGGAAAACTACGAACACCGGGGAGCTGTTTTTT. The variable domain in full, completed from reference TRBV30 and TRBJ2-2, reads SQTIHQWPATLVQPVGSPLSLECTVEGTSNPNLYWYRQAAGRGLQLLFYSVGIGQISSEVPQNLSASRPQDRQFILSSKKLLLSDSGFYLCAWKTTNTGELFFGEGSRLTVL.

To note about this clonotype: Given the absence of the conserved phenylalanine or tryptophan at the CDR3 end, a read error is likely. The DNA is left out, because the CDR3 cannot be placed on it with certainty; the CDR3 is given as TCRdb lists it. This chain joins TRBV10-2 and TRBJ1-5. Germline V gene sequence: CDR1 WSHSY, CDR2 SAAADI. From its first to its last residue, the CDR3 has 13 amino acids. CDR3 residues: CASSLYSNQPHHV.